This T cell receptor (beta chain) is from a study of T cell repertoires in ileal Crohn's disease. Across the whole study: Every patient was operated on for stricturing (around 61%) or penetrating (approximately 40%) complications. Findings and limits, study-wide: Compared with non-smokers, active smokers at surgery showed more clonal expansions.

Comment on this clone: Antigen: not known.

The sample's time point: neoterminal ileum biopsy at postoperative endoscopy, about 6 months after surgery. CDR3 size: 13 residues. Trimming left V 3 bases short and J 1 base short, with 6 bases between. The germline gives CDR1 KGHSH, CDR2 LQKENI. TCRB immunosequencing input was around 460 nanograms of biopsy DNA per sample. Sequencing used immunoSEQ multiplex PCR; TCRdb keeps in-frame clones, though not all of them. The table has about 5,300 clones, about 83% seen once; the top ten hold about 35%. Sample: ileal tissue. The gene calls are TRBV18 and TRBJ1-1; D is undetermined. This sequence originates from an adult with Crohn's disease. CDR3 residues: CASSPDKNTEAFF. The CDR3 nucleotides read TGTGCCAGCTCACCCGACAAGAACACTGAAGCTTTCTTT.